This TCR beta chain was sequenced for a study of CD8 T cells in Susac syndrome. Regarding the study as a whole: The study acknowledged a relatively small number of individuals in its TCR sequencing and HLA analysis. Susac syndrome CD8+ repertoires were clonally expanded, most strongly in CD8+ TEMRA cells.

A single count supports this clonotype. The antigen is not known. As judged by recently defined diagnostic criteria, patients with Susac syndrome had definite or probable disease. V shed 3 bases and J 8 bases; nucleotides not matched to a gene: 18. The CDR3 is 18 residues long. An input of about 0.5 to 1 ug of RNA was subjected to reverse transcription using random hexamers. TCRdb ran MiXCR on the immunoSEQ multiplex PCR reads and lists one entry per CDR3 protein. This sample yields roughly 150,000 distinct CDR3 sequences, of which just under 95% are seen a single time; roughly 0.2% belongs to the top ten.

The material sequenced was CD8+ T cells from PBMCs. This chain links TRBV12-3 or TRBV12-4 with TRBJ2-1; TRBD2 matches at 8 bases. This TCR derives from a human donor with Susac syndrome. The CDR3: CASSFPFWREVGVDEQFF. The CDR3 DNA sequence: TGTGCCAGCAGTTTTCCCTTTTGGCGGGAGGTTGGTGTGGATGAGCAGTTCTTC.